This note documents a single T cell receptor (beta chain) sequence. The antigen it recognizes is unknown. One base away there is no much larger clone; base qualities are not given. The data derive from a study of shared clonotypes between healthy human individuals (dated by TCRdb to 2019 to 2021). Regarding the complete study: A few men and a couple of women, aged 18 to 49 years, made up the cohort. To increase sequencing depth and limit assay-specific biases, TCR repertoire library preparation and sequencing were carried out by different laboratories using diverse techniques. The study deeply sequenced blood TCR repertoires of several healthy adults to estimate repertoire size and the extent of clonotype sharing between individuals. Leukapheresis yielded between about 0.85 and 10 billion PBMCs per donor. Per donor, three plates each were used for CD4 naive and CD4 memory, two for CD8 naive, and one for CD8 memory.

CDR1 and CDR2 are drawn from the germline V gene: SGHRS, YFSETQ. The CDR3 spans 14 residues, from the cysteine through the phenylalanine. The retained sequence is limited to the CDR3, 42 bases, with the frame set at the first base. The V and J ends are trimmed by 4 bases and 4 bases, leaving 14 bases between them. Using the deep immunoSEQ assay, TCR CDR3 regions were amplified from genomic DNA by multiplex PCR. Extracted genomic DNA from each cell subset was distributed evenly across all wells of several immunoSEQ 96-well plates, and each plate was treated as a replicate. For sorted subsets, each replicate PCR was loaded with about 0.2 ug genomic DNA, equivalent to roughly 30,000 T cell genomes. The purified libraries were quantified using a Qubit 3.0 fluorometer, sized with a Bioanalyzer 2100, and then quantified again using the KAPA Library Quantification kit. Every immunoSEQ 96-well plate was sequenced on a dedicated single-read 150-cycle Illumina NextSeq 550 flow cell. In the authors' own workflow: The immunoSEQ output contained only junctional sequences without quality scores, so filtering could not match that applied to full-length reads. Sequences were annotated with PyIR, a Python wrapper for IgBLAST v1.9, using IMGT germline references to assign V/J genes and CDR3. Reads were filtered out if the reads had weak V/J assignments (E-value above 1e-6), no CDR3, stop codons, out-of-frame junctions, or ambiguous translated residues. V3J clonotypes were defined by identical inferred V gene, J gene, and CDR3 amino acid sequence. To compute the percentage overlap between repertoires, the number of shared unique clonotypes was divided by the size of the smaller repertoire. Repertoire richness was assessed with RTK rarefaction, the Chao1 estimator, and Recon v2.1 estimates of unobserved clonotypes. For all TCRbeta clonotypes obtained by the gDNA method from a few donors, generation probabilities were computed with OLGA. The table comes from immuneACCESS by way of TCRdb, which keeps in-frame sequences with V and J called. Part of the clones is missing from these tables; in studies checked, under half for an unresolved V gene and the rest for unknown reasons. The DNA was the basis for D and trimming; V, J and clone size are from that table. The sample records a few million clones, roughly nine tenths of which are singletons. Around 0.14% of the sample goes to the ten largest clones.

The donors were healthy, HIV-negative adults who had no recently reported acute infections or vaccinations. Every donor was a Caucasian adult residing in Nashville, Tennessee, USA. CD4+ T cells were enriched through magnetic negative selection, after which naive cells were positively selected on CD45RA and the remaining negative fraction served as the memory subset. Blood was collected by leukapheresis, and PBMCs were isolated by Ficoll-Histopaque density gradient centrifugation and then cryopreserved in liquid nitrogen vapor phase. Purity and quantity of every magnetically sorted T cell population were checked by analytical flow cytometry. Genomic DNA was isolated from every sorted fraction and measured by UV absorbance on a Nanodrop 2000c. Broad study findings and their caveats: Naive subsets generally had larger estimated clonotype richness than memory subsets. Incomplete sequencing was indicated by rarefaction of sorted-subset datasets, despite the large sequencing depth. Sharing across four donors was observed for approximately 5% of naive CD4, 3% to 4% of naive CD8, 2% to 2.5% of memory CD4, and about 0.39% of memory CD8 clonotypes. Higher generation probabilities were observed for clonotypes shared by all four sorted-subset donors than for non-shared clonotypes. The genetic and exposure-history diversity represented was limited by the small number of donors. Based on pairwise subsampling, the degree of clonotype sharing among donors was expected to be affected by sequencing depth. Sampling was restricted to blood, and TCR repertoires in tissue are likely to differ from TCR repertoires in blood.

The V and J genes are TRBV5-1 and TRBJ1-2; TRBD1 is a weak D gene call, 5 bases matching. Sequences were obtained from naive CD4+ T cells sorted from blood. The cell subset or site label, read with the paper, signifies: CD45RA+ positively selected. This TCR was sampled from a young man in good health. The sequenced DNA is TGCGCCAGCAGCCCGGACAACCCTAGCTATGGCTACACCTTC. This is translated as CASSPDNPSYGYTF.